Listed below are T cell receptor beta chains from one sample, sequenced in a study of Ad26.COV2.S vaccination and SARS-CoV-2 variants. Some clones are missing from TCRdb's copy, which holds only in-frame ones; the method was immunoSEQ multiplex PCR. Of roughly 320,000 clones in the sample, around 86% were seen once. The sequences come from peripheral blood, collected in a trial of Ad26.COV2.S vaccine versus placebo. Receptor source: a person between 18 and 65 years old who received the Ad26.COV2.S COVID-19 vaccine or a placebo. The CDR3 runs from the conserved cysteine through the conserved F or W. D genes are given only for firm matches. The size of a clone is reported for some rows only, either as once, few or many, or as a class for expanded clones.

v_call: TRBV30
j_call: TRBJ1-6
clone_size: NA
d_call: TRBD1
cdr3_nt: TGTGCCTGGGACAGGGAAGGATCACCCCTCCACTTT
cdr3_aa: CAWDREGSPLHF

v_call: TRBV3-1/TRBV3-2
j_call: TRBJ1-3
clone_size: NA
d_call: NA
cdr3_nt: TGTGCCAGCAGCCAAGGGACGGGGGGCTCCTCTGGAAACACCATATATTTT
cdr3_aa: CASSQGTGGSSGNTIYF

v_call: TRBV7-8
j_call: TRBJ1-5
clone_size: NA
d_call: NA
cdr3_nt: TGTGCCAGCAGCTTATTCCAGAGGCCAGGGGCAGGGCAGCCCCAGCATTTT
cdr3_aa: CASSLFQRPGAGQPQHF

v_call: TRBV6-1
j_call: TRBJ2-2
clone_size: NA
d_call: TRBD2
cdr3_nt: TGTGCCAGCAGTGATTTGGGGGGGATGAACACCGGGGAGCTGTTTTTT
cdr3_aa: CASSDLGGMNTGELFF

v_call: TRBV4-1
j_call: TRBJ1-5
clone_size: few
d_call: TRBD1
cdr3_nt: TGCGCCAGCAGCCAAGTGACAGGGAGTTATCAGCCCCAGCATTTT
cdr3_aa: CASSQVTGSYQPQHF

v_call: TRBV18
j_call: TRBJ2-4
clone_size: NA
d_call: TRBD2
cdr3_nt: TGTGCCAGCTCACCGTTAGCGGGGGGCCTCACACTAGCCAAAAACATTCAGTACTTC
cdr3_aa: CASSPLAGGLTLAKNIQYF

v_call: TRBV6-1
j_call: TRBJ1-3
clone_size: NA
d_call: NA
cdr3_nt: TGTGCCAGCAGTGAAGCGGGGTTGGGAAACACCATATATTTT
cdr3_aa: CASSEAGLGNTIYF

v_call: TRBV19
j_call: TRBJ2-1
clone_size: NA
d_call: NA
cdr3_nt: TGTGCCAGTAGTATCAGGGGCTCCTACAATGAGCAGTTCTTC
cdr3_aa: CASSIRGSYNEQFF

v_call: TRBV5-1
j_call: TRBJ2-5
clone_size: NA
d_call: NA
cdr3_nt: TGCGCCAGCAGCCCCTCCGGAGAGACCCAGTACTTC
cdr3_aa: CASSPSGETQYF

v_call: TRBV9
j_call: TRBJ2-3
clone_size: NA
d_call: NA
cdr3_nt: TGTGCCAGCAGCGTAGAAGCTCTCTCTAATACGCAGTATTTT
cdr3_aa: CASSVEALSNTQYF

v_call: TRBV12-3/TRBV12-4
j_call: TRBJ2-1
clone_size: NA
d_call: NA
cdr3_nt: TGTGCCAGCAGTTTCCACGGTGAGCAGTTCTTC
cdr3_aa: CASSFHGEQFF

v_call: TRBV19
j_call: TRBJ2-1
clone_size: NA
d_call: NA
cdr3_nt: TGTGCCAGTAGTATTAACGACAATTACAATGAGCAGTTCTTC
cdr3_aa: CASSINDNYNEQFF

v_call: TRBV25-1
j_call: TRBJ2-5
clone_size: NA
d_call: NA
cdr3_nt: TGTGCCAGCAGTGAACTTCGGACAGAAGAGACCCAGTACTTC
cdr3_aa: CASSELRTEETQYF

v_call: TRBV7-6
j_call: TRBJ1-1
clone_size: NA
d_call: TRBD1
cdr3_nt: TGTGCCAGCAGCTTAGTACCAGGGGGCGCCAGGACTGAAGCTTTCTTT
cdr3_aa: CASSLVPGGARTEAFF

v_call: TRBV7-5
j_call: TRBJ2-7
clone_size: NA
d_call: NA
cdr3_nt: TGTGCCAGAAGCTTAGATCATGGCAGAGCCTACGAGCAGTACTTC
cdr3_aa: CARSLDHGRAYEQYF

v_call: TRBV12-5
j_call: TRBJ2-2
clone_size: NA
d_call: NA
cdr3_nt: TGTGCTAGTGGTTTGGTGACTTCAGCCGGGGAGCTGTTTTTT
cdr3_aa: CASGLVTSAGELFF

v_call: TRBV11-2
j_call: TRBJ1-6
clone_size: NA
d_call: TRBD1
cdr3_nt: TGTGCCAGCAGCCCCACCCCCGACAGGGATTCACCCCTCCACTTT
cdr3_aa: CASSPTPDRDSPLHF

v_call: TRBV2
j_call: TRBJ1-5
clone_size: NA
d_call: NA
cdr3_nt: TGTGCCAGCAGTGCAAGTGATTACCAGCCCCAGCATTTT
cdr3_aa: CASSASDYQPQHF

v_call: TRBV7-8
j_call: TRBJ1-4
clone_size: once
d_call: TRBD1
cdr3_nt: TGTGCCAGCAGCTTTCGGGACAGGGGGGAGGCAACTAATGAAAAACTGTTTTTT
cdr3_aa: CASSFRDRGEATNEKLFF

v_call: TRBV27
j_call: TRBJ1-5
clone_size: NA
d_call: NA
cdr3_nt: TGTGCCAGCAGTTTATCGAAGGCAGGTTCTCAGCCCCAGCATTTT
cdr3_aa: CASSLSKAGSQPQHF

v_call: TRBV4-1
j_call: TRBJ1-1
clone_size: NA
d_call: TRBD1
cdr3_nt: TGCGCCAGCAGCCATGGACAGGGGGCGGGCACTGAAGCTTTCTTT
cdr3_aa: CASSHGQGAGTEAFF

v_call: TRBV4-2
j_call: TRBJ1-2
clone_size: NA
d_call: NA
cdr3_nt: TGTGCCAGCAGCCAAGATTTGCATGGCTACACCTTC
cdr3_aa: CASSQDLHGYTF

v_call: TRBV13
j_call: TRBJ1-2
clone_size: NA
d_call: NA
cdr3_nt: TGTGCCAGCAGCTTAGGCCTGATTAGGGGGGATGGCTACACCTTC
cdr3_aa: CASSLGLIRGDGYTF

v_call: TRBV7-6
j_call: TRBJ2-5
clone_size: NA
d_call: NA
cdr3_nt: TGTGCCAGCAGCTTAGCTAGGGAGGTGGAGACCCAGTACTTC
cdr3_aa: CASSLAREVETQYF

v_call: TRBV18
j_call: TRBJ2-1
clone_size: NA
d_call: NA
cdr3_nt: TGTGCCAGCTCACCACTCAGCCGGGGGAGGAATGAGCAGTTCTTC
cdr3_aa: CASSPLSRGRNEQFF

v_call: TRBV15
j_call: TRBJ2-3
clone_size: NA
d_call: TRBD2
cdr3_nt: TGTGCCACCGGGGCCAGCGGGGGACCTACAGATACGCAGTATTTT
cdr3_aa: CATGASGGPTDTQYF

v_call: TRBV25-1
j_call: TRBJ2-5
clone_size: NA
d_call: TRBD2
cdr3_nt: TGTGCCAGCAGTTTCGGCGGGGGGGCCCTTCAAGAGACCCAGTACTTC
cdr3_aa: CASSFGGGALQETQYF

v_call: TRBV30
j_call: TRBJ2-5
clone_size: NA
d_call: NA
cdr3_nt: TGTGCCTGGAGTGCAAATGGGTTTCAAGAGACCCAGTACTTC
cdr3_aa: CAWSANGFQETQYF

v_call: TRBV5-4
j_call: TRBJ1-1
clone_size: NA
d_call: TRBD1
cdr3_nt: TGTGCCAGCAGAACAGGGACAGGGACGACTTTCTTT
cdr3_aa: CASRTGTGTTFF

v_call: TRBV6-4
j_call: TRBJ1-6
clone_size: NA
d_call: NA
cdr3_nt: TGTGCCAGAACAGGGAGTGAAGGGTTTTCACCCCTCCACTTT
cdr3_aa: CARTGSEGFSPLHF

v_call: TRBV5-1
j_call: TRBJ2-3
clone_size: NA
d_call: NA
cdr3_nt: TGCGCCAGCAGCGCGACAGGTTTTAATACGCAGTATTTT
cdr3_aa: CASSATGFNTQYF

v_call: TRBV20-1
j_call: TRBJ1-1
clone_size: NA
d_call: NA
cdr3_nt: TGCAGTGCTTTCGGACAGTCTGAAGCTTTCTTT
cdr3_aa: CSAFGQSEAFF

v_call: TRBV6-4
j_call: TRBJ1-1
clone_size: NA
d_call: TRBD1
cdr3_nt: TGTGCCAGCAGTGCCCCCCCTCCCCGACACCAGGGGGCGAACACTGAAGCTTTCTTT
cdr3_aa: CASSAPPPRHQGANTEAFF

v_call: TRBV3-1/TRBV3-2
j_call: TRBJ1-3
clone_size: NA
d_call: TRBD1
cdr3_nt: TGTGCCAGCAGCCTTAGGACAGGGGGCAGCAACACCATATATTTT
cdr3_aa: CASSLRTGGSNTIYF

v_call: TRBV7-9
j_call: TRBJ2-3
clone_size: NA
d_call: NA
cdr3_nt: TGTGCCAGCAGCTTCGTGGGGCGGGCCAGCACAGATACGCAGTATTTT
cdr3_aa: CASSFVGRASTDTQYF

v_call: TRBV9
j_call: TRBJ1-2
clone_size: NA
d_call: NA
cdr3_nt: TGTGCCAGCAGCCTCTACCAACAGGGAGCGGGCTACACCTTC
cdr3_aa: CASSLYQQGAGYTF

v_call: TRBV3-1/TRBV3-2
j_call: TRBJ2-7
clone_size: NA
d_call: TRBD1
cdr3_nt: TGTGCCAGCAGCCCCGGACAGGGACCCTACGAGCAGTACTTC
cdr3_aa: CASSPGQGPYEQYF

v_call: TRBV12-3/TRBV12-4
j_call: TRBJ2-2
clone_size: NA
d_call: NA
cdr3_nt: TGTGCCAGCAGTTTTTCGTTAACCGGGGAGCTGTTTTTT
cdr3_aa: CASSFSLTGELFF

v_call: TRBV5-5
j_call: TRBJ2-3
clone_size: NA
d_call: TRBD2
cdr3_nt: TGTGCCAGCACCGTAGCGGGGGGCACAGATACGCAGTATTTT
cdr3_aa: CASTVAGGTDTQYF

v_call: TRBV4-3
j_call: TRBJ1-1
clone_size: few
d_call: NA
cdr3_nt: TGCGCCAGCAGCCAAGATTGGGGGGGTTGGGAGACTGAAGCTTTCTTT
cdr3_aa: CASSQDWGGWETEAFF

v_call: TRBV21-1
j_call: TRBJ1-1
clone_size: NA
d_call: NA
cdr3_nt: TGTGCCAGCAGCACAATGGAGCCTGAAGCTTTCTTT
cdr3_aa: CASSTMEPEAFF

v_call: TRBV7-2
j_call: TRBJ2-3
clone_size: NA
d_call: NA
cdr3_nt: TGTGCCAGCAGCCCGGACGGATTAAGCACAGATACGCAGTATTTT
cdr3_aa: CASSPDGLSTDTQYF

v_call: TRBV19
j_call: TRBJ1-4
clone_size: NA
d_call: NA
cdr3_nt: TGTGCCAGTATACAGGGTTACGGAAATGAAAAACTGTTTTTT
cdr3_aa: CASIQGYGNEKLFF

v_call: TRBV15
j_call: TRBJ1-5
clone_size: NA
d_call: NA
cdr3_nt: TGTGCCACCAGCAGAGATCAGGAGGACCAGCCCCAGCATTTT
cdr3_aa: CATSRDQEDQPQHF

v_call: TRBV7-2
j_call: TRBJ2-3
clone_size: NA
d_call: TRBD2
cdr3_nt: TGTGCCAGCAGCTTCGCTGGACTAGCGGGGGGGTACGATACGCAGTATTTT
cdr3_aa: CASSFAGLAGGYDTQYF

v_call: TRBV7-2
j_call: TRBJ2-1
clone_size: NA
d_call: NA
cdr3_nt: TGTGCCAGCAGCTTATTTTCCGGGCACTCCTACAATGAGCAGTTCTTC
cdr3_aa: CASSLFSGHSYNEQFF

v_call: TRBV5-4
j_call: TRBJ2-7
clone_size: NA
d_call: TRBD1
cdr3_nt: TGTGCCAGCAGCTTGGCGAGACAGGGTGCCCACGAGCAGTACTTC
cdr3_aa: CASSLARQGAHEQYF

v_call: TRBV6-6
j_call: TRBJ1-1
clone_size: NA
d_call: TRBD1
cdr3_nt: TGTGCCAGCAGCCCACAGGGGAGGTACACTGAAGCTTTCTTT
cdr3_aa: CASSPQGRYTEAFF

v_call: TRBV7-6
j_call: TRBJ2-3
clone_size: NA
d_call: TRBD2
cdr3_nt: TGTGCCAGCAGCTTCCAGCGGGGGGTCGCAGATACGCAGTATTTT
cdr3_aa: CASSFQRGVADTQYF

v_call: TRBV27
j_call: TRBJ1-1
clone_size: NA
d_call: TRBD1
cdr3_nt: TGTGCCAGCAGTTTCAACCGAGGACAGGGCGGGTTGAACACTGAAGCTTTCTTT
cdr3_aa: CASSFNRGQGGLNTEAFF

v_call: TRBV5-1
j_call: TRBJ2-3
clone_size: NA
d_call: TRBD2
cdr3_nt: TGCGCCAGCAGCTTGCTCGGCGGGGGGCGTGGCACAGATACGCAGTATTTT
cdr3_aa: CASSLLGGGRGTDTQYF

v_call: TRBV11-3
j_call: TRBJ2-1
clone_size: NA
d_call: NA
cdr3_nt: TGTGCCAGCAGCTTAGACGGGGGAAGGGCCTACAATGAGCAGTTCTTC
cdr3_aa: CASSLDGGRAYNEQFF

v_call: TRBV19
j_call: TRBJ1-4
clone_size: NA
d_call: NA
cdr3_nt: TGTGCCAGTAGACAAATCAAAACTACGACTAATGAAAAACTGTTTTTT
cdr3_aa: CASRQIKTTTNEKLFF

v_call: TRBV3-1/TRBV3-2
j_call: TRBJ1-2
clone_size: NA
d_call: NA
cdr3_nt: TGTGCCAGCAGCCAAGCCGCAAAGGGATATGGCTACACCTTC
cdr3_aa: CASSQAAKGYGYTF

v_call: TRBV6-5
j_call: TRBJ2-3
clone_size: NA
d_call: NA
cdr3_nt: TGTGCCAGCAGTTACTCTCCAGGGGGCACAGATACGCAGTATTTT
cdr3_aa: CASSYSPGGTDTQYF

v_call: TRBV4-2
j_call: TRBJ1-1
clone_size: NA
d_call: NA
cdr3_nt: TGTGCCAGCAGCCAAGGGCAGATGAACACTGAAGCTTTCTTT
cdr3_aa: CASSQGQMNTEAFF

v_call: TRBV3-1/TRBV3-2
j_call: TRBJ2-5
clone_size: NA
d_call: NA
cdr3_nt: TGTGCCAGCAGCCAAGGACTAAGCCAAGAGACCCAGTACTTC
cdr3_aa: CASSQGLSQETQYF